A single sample is the source of the 12 T cell receptor beta chains below, sequenced in a study of OX40 agonist ivuxolimab in advanced cancers. The library was obtained by the immunoSEQ multiplex PCR assay. TCRdb took this table from immuneACCESS and kept in-frame rearrangements with V and J called. Such tables lack part of the clones; where checked against another copy, unresolved V genes explain under half of the gap, and the rest is unexplained. The sample contains approximately 87,000 clones, roughly 89% of them found a single time. The ten largest make up 0.81% of the sample. The specimen was CD4+ or CD8+ T cells sorted from blood, collected in a trial of the OX40 agonist ivuxolimab. Receptors were obtained from an adult with an advanced solid tumor such as melanoma, head and neck, liver or kidney cancer.

The chain joins TRBV5-1 to TRBJ2-3, with a weak D call TRBD2 (5 bases). V lost 4 bases and J lost 5, with 11 bases in between. The CDR3 runs to 13 residues. Germline assignment: CDR1 SGHRS and CDR2 YFSETQ. The CDR3 loop is CASSNRRGDTQYF. The CDR3 bases are TGCGCCAGCAGCAACCGACGGGGAGATACGCAGTATTTT.

CDR3: CASSFLVAEDTQYF. Written as DNA, the CDR3 is TGTGCCAGCAGCTTTTTGGTAGCAGAAGATACGCAGTATTTT. The rearrangement joins TRBV5-8 to TRBJ2-3; D is unclear. The CDR3 sequence is 14 residues long. Trimming took off 2 bases at V and 5 bases at J, with 12 bases between the two ends. CDR1 and CDR2 (germline): SGHTS, YDEGEE.

The V gene is TRBV7-2, the J gene TRBJ1-3, with D possibly TRBD1 on 6 matching bases. The CDR3 contains 19 residues. V was clipped by 4 bases and J by 0 bases, with 22 bases between them. Germline values: CDR1 SGHTA, CDR2 FQGNSA. As DNA, the CDR3 is TGTGCCAGCAGCTCACAGGGTTTCCAGGTGTTTTCCTCTGGAAACACCATATATTTT. This gives the protein CASSSQGFQVFSSGNTIYF.

The chain is built from TRBV7-9 and TRBJ1-3; a weak D match, TRBD1 (6 bases). Germline lookup yields CDR1 SEHNR and CDR2 FQNEAQ (reference sequence). The V end was cut by 3 bases, the J end by 0 bases, with 9 bases between. The CDR3 loop spans 15 amino acids. The CDR3 DNA sequence: TGTGCCAGCAGCTTTGCAGGGGCCTCTGGAAACACCATATATTTT. Amino acid sequence: CASSFAGASGNTIYF.

This clone was recorded once. The rearrangement joins TRBV28 to TRBJ1-6; TRBD1 aligns across 11 bases. Trimming cost V 6 bases and J 10 bases; bases outside gene matches: 11. The CDR3 totals 16 residues. The germline gives CDR1 MDHEN, CDR2 SYDVKM. The CDR3 loop is CASSPPLGQGGSPLHF. For the CDR3, the DNA is TGTGCCAGCAGCCCCCCCCTGGGACAGGGGGGATCACCCCTCCACTTT. Using reference TRBV28 and TRBJ1-6 for the parts outside the CDR3, the full variable domain is DVKVTQSSRYLVKRTGEKVFLECVQDMDHENMFWYRQDPGLGLRLIYFSYDVKMKEKGDIPEGYSVSREKKERFSLILESASTNQTSMYLCASSPPLGQGGSPLHFGNGTRLTVT.

This chain links TRBV6-5 with TRBJ1-1; TRBD1 agrees at 8 bases. The V segment lost 7 bases and the J segment 5 bases; nucleotides outside the gene matches: 9. This CDR3 region has 14 residues. Germline lookup yields CDR1 MNHEY and CDR2 SVGAGI. This CDR3 is CASNPGGSRTEAFF. CDR3 coding DNA: TGTGCCAGCAACCCAGGGGGCTCGCGGACTGAAGCTTTCTTT.

The chain recombines TRBV29-1 with TRBJ1-2; tentatively, D is TRBD1 (6 bases). V was shortened by 0 bases and J by 8 bases, with 16 bases between the two germline ends. This CDR3 has 14 residues. CDR1 and CDR2 (germline): SQVTM, ANQGSEA. CDR3 loop: CSVEDLQGAWGYTF. For the CDR3, the DNA is TGCAGCGTTGAAGACCTACAGGGAGCGTGGGGCTACACCTTC.

The chain uses TRBV27 and TRBJ1-3, with a possible D match to TRBD1 (6 bases). This CDR3 has 16 amino acids. From germline, CDR1 is MNHEY and CDR2 SMNVEV (reference sequence). Trimming left V 6 bases short and J 0 bases short, with 15 bases between. The CDR3, as DNA: TGTGCCAGCAGCCGAACCCCGGACAGCTCTGGAAACACCATATATTTT. This encodes CASSRTPDSSGNTIYF.

The genes are TRBV29-1 and TRBJ1-1, with 8 positions matching TRBD1. The CDR3 loop spans 12 amino acids. Germline V gene sequence: CDR1 SQVTM, CDR2 ANQGSEA. The V gene end was trimmed by 0 bases and the J gene end by 8 bases; junction bases not matched to a gene: 2. The CDR3 here is CSVEEGQAEAFF. The CDR3 DNA is TGCAGCGTTGAAGAGGGACAGGCCGAAGCTTTCTTT. The whole variable domain, filled in from reference TRBV29-1 and TRBJ1-1, reads SAVISQKPSRDICQRGTSLTIQCQVDSQVTMMFWYRQQPGQSLTLIATANQGSEATYESGFVIDKFPISRPNLTFSTLTVSNMSPEDSSIYLCSVEEGQAEAFFGQGTRLTVV.

The rearrangement uses TRBV28 and TRBJ2-3; D unresolved. The germline V gene has CDR1 MDHEN and CDR2 SYDVKM. The CDR3 runs to 17 residues. The ends were cut back, 4 bases at V and 2 bases at J, with 19 bases in the middle. The CDR3 loop reads CASSSPKGRDLTDTQYF. The DNA for the CDR3 is TGTGCCAGCAGTTCCCCTAAGGGTAGGGATCTCACAGATACGCAGTATTTT.

The V call is TRBV6-6, the J call TRBJ2-7; 7 positions match TRBD2. In germline, CDR1 is MNHNY, CDR2 SVGAGI (reference sequence). J gave up 5 bases and V 5 bases, and 9 bases lay outside the gene matches. CDR3 length: 14 residues. Written as DNA, the CDR3 is TGTGCCAGCAGTGGCCCCGGACTAGTCGACGAGCAGTACTTC. This codes for CASSGPGLVDEQYF.

The V call is TRBV2, the J call TRBJ1-2; D not certain. V lost 3 bases to trimming and J lost 7 bases, with 12 bases between them. Germline CDR1 SNHLY, CDR2 FYNNEI. This CDR3 has 13 amino acids. The chain's CDR3 is CASSERREGGYTF. CDR3 coding DNA: TGTGCCAGCAGTGAGCGAAGGGAGGGTGGCTACACCTTC.